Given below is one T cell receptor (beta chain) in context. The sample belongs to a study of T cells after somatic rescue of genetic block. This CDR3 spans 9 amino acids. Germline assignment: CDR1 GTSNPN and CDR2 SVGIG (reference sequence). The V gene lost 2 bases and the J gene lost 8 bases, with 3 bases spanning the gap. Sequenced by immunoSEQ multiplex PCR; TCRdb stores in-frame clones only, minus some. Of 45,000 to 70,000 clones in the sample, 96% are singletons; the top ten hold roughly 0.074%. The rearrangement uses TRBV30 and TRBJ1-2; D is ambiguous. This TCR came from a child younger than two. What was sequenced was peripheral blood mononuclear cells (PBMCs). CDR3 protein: CAWSSGYTF. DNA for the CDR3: TGTGCCTGGAGTAGCGGCTACACCTTC.